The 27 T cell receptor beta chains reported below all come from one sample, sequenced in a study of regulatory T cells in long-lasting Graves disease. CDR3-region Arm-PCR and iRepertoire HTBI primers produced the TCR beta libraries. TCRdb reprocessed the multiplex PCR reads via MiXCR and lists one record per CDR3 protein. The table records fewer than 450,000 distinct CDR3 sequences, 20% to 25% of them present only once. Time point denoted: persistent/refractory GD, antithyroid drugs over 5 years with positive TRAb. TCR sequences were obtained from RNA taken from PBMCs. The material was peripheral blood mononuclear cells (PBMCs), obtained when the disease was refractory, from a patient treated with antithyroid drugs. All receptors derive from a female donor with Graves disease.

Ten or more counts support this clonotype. The CDR3 DNA sequence: TGTGCCAGTAGGGGACAGGGGCTCTCCTACGAGCAGTACTTC. Its protein is CASRGQGLSYEQYF. V usage is TRBV2 and J usage is TRBJ2-7; 10 nucleotides line up with TRBD1. This CDR3 is 14 amino acids long. J was trimmed by 0 bases and V by 9 bases; bases with no gene match: 5. Germline values: CDR1 SNHLY, CDR2 FYNNEI.

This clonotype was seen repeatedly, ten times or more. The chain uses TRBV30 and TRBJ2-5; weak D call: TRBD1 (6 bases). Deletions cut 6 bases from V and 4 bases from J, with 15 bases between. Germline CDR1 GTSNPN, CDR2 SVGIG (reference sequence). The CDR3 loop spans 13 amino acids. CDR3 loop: CACRKRTVETQYF. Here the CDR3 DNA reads TGTGCCTGCCGGAAGAGGACAGTAGAGACCCAGTACTTC. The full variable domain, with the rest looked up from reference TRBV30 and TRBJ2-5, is SQTIHQWPATLVQPVGSPLSLECTVEGTSNPNLYWYRQAAGRGLQLLFYSVGIGQISSEVPQNLSASRPQDRQFILSSKKLLLSDSGFYLCACRKRTVETQYFGPGTRLLVL.

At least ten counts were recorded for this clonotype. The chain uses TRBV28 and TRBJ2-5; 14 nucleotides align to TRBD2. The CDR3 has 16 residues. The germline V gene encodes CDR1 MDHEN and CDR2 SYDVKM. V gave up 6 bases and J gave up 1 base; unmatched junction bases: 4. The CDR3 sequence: CASREGTSGSQETQYF. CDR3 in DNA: TGTGCCAGCAGGGAGGGGACTAGCGGGAGCCAAGAGACCCAGTACTTC.

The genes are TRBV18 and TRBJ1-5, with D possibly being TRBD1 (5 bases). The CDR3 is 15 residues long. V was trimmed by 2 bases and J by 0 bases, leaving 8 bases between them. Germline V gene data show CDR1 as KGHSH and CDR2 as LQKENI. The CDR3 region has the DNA TGTGCCAGCTCACCAACAGACAGTAGCAATCAGCCCCAGCATTTT. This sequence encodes CASSPTDSSNQPQHF.

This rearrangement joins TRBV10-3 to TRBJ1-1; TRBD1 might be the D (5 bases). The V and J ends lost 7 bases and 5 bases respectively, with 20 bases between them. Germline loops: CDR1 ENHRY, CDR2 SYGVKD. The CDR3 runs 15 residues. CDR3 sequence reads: CAITEDGAGVTEAFF. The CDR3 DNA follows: TGTGCCATCACCGAGGATGGGGCGGGGGTAACTGAAGCTTTCTTT.

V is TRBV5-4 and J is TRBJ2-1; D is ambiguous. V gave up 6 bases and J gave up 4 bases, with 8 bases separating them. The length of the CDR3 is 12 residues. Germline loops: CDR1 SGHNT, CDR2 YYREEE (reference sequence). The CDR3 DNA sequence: TGTGCCAGCACTGACTGGTACAATGAGCAGTTCTTC. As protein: CASTDWYNEQFF.

The CDR3 coding sequence is TGTGCCAGCTCGGGAGGCTTGAAGACCCAGTACTTC. It translates to CASSGGLKTQYF. This chain uses TRBV6-1 with TRBJ2-5; 7 nucleotides line up with TRBD2. This CDR3 has 12 residues. CDR1 and CDR2 from the germline V gene are MNHNS and SASEGT. V lost 8 bases, J lost 6 bases, and 6 bases stayed unmatched.

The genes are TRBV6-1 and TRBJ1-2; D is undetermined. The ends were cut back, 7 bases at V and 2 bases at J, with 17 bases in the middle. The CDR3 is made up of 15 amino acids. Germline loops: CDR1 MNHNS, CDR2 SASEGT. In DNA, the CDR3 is TGTGCCAGCAACAACCGACACGGACTAAACTATGGCTACACCTTC. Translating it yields CASNNRHGLNYGYTF.

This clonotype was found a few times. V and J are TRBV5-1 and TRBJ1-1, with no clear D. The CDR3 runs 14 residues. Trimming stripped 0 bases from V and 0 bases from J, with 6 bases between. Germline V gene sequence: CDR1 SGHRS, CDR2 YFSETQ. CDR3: CASSLGSMNTEAFF. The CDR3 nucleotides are TGCGCCAGCAGCTTGGGCAGCATGAACACTGAAGCTTTCTTT.

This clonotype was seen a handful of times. The CDR3 is CAWSEGLASGDIQYF. In DNA form, the CDR3 reads TGTGCCTGGAGTGAGGGACTAGCGAGTGGAGACATTCAGTACTTC. The gene calls are TRBV30 and TRBJ2-4, with 10 nucleotides matching TRBD2. The CDR3 covers 15 residues. V trimming: 1 base; J trimming: 8 bases; junction bases outside the gene matches: 8. CDR1 and CDR2 (germline): GTSNPN, SVGIG (reference sequence).

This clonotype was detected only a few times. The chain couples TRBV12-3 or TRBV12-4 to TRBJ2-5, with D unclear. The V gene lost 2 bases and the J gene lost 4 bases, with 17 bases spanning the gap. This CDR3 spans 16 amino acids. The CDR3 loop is CASSLRDRVVGETQYF. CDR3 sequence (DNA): TGTGCCAGCAGTTTAAGGGATAGGGTAGTGGGAGAGACCCAGTACTTC.

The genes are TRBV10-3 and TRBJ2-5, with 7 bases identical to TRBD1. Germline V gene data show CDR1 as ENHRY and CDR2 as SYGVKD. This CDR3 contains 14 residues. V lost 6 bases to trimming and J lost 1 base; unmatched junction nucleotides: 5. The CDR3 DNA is TGTGCCATCAGCCTGGGACAGTTCCAAGAGACCCAGTACTTC. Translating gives CAISLGQFQETQYF.

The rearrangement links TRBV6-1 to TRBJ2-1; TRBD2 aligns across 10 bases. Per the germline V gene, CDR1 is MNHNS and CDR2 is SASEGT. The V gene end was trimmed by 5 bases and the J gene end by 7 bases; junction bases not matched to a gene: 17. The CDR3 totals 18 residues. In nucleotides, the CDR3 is TGTGCCAGCAGTCCCACCTCCCCCCTAGCGGGAGCAGCAAATGAGCAGTTCTTC. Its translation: CASSPTSPLAGAANEQFF.

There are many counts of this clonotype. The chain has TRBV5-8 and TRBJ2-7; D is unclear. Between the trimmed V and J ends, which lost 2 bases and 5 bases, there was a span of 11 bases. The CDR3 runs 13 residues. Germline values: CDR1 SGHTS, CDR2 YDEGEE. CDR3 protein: CASSLYLGHEQYF. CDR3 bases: TGTGCCAGCAGCTTATATCTAGGCCACGAGCAGTACTTC.

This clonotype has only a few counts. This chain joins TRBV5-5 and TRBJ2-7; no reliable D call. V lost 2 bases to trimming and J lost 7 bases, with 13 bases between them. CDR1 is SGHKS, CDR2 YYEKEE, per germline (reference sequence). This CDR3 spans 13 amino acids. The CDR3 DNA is TGTGCCAGCAGCTTACCGGCTTCGAGGGAGCAGTACTTC. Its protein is CASSLPASREQYF.

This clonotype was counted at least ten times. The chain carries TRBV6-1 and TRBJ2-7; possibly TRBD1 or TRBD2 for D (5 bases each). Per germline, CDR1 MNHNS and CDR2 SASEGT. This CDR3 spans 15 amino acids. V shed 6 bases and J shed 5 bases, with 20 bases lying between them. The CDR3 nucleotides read TGTGCCAGCAGAGATCCAAGTCGACGGGGCCACGAGCAGTACTTC. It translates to CASRDPSRRGHEQYF.

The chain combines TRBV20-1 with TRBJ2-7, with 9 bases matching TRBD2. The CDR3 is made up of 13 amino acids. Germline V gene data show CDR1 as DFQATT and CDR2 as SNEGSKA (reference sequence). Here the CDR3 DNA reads TGCACTACCATGCTAGCGGGAACCTACGAGCAGTACTTC. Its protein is CTTMLAGTYEQYF.

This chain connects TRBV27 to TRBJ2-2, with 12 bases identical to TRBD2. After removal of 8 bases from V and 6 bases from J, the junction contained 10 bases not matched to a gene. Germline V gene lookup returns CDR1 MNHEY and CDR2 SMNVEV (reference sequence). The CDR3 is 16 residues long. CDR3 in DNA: TGTGCCAGCCTCCGGGGGGGGACTAGCGGGTCCGGGGAGCTGTTTTTT. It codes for CASLRGGTSGSGELFF.

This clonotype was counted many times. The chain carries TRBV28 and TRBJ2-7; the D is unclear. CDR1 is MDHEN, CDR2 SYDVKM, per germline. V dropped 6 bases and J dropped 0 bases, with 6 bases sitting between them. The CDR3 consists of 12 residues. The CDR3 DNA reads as TGTGCCAGCAGCGAGACCTCCTACGAGCAGTACTTC. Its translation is CASSETSYEQYF.

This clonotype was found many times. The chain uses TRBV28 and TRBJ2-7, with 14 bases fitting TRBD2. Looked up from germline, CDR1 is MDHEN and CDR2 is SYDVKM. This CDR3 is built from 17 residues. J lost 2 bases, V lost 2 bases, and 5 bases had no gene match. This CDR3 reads CASSLLRLAGGPYEQYF. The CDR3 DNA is TGTGCCAGCAGTTTACTTCGACTAGCGGGAGGGCCCTACGAGCAGTACTTC.

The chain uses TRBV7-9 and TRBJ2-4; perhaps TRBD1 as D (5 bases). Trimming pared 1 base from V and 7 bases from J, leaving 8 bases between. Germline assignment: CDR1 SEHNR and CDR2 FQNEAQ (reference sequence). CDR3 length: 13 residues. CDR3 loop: CASSLVDNNIQYF. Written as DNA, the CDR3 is TGTGCCAGCAGCTTAGTGGACAACAACATTCAGTACTTC.

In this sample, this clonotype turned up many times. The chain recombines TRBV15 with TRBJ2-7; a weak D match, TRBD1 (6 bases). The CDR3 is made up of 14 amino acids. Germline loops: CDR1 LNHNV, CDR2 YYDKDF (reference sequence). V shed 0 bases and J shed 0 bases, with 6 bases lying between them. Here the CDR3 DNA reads TGTGCCACCAGCAGAGAGGGGGCCTCCTACGAGCAGTACTTC. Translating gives CATSREGASYEQYF. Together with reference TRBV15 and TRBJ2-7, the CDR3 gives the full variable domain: DAMVIQNPRYQVTQFGKPVTLSCSQTLNHNVMYWYQQKSSQAPKLLFHYYDKDFNNEADTPDNFQSRRPNTSFCFLDIRSPGLGDTAMYLCATSREGASYEQYFGPGTRLTVT.

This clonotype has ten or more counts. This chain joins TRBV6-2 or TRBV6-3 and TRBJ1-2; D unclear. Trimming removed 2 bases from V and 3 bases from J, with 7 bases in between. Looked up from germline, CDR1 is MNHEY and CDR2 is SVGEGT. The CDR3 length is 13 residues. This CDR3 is CASSYRQDYGYTF. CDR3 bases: TGTGCCAGCAGTTACCGGCAAGACTATGGCTACACCTTC.

The CDR3 sequence is CASSYSMTDLYGYTF. For the CDR3, the DNA is TGTGCCAGCAGTTACTCGATGACGGACCTCTATGGCTACACCTTC. V and J are TRBV6-5 and TRBJ1-2; D not certain. The V gene lost 0 bases and the J gene lost 4 bases, with 12 bases spanning the gap. This CDR3 is 15 amino acids long. Germline V lookup: CDR1 MNHEY, CDR2 SVGAGI.

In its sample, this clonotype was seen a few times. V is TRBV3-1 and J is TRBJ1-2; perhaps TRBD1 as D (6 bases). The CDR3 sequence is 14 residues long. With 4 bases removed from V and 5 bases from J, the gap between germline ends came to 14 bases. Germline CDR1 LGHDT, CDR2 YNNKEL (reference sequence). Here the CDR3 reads CASSPGTTSYGYTF. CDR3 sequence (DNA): TGTGCCAGCAGCCCCGGGACAACGAGTTATGGCTACACCTTC.

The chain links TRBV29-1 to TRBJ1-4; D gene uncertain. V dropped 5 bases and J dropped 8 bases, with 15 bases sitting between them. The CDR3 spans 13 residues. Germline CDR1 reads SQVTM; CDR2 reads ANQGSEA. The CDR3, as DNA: TGCAGCGTTCGAACGGGAACTAGGGAAAAACTGTTTTTT. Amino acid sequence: CSVRTGTREKLFF.

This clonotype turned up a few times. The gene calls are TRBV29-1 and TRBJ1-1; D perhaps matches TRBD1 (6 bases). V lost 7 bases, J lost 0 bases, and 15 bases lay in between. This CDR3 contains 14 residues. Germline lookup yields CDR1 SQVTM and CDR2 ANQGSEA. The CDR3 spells CSGDGGALNTEAFF. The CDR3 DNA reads TGCAGCGGAGACGGGGGGGCTTTGAACACTGAAGCTTTCTTT.